One sample yielded the 13 T cell receptor beta chains listed below, sequenced in a study of cytomegalovirus exposure and HLA in healthy donors. The PCR made use of 60 Vbeta and 13 Jbeta primers. Generated by immunoSEQ multiplex PCR, the TCRdb table keeps only in-frame clones and is missing some. The sample consists of 120,000 to 150,000 clones, over 75% of them appearing once. Sample: PBMCs. The receptors were gathered from a male donor in good health and CMV-seronegative.

The rearrangement uses TRBV2 and TRBJ2-3; D unclear. Germline V gene sequence: CDR1 SNHLY, CDR2 FYNNEI. The CDR3 extends over 11 amino acids. The V end lost 5 bases, the J end lost 3 bases, and 3 bases lay between the germline ends. The CDR3 protein is CASSLTDTQYF. In DNA form, the CDR3 reads TGTGCCAGCAGTCTAACAGATACGCAGTATTTT.

V gene TRBV7-8 combines with J gene TRBJ2-3, with 14 bases fitting TRBD2. Germline lookup yields CDR1 SGHVS and CDR2 FQNEAQ. The CDR3 is 17 residues long. The junction had 8 bases not matched to a gene; V was cut back by 6 bases and J by 3 bases. Written as DNA, the CDR3 is TGTGCCAGCAGGACTAGCGGGAGGGACTGGGGTACAGATACGCAGTATTTT. Amino acid sequence: CASRTSGRDWGTDTQYF.

This sequence joins TRBV5-1 and TRBJ2-1; 8 bases agree with TRBD2. J was trimmed by 9 bases and V by 3 bases; bases with no gene match: 8. The germline V gene has CDR1 SGHRS and CDR2 YFSETQ. The CDR3 covers 14 residues. The CDR3, as DNA: TGCGCCAGCAGCTCAGGGACTAGTAATGTTGAGCAGTTCTTC. Encoded protein: CASSSGTSNVEQFF.

The chain uses TRBV18 and TRBJ1-4; D not certain. CDR1 KGHSH and CDR2 LQKENI come from the germline V gene. V lost 5 bases to trimming and J lost 0 bases, with 10 bases between them. The CDR3 runs to 15 residues. CDR3 DNA: TGTGCCAGCTCAAGGTGGGAGGCAACTAATGAAAAACTGTTTTTT. This codes for CASSRWEATNEKLFF. The variable domain in full, with the rest retrieved from reference TRBV18 and TRBJ1-4, is NAGVMQNPRHLVRRRGQEARLRCSPMKGHSHVYWYRQLPEEGLKFMVYLQKENIIDESGMPKERFSAEFPKEGPSILRIQQVVRGDSAAYFCASSRWEATNEKLFFGSGTQLSVL.

There are a few counts of this clone. The genes are TRBV10-1 and TRBJ2-4; possible D gene TRBD1, 6 bases. The CDR3 contains 14 residues. V lost 6 bases and J lost 9, with 18 bases in between. The germline V gene encodes CDR1 WNHNN and CDR2 SYGVQD (reference sequence). CDR3: CASSSGQWGGIQYF. The CDR3 coding sequence is TGCGCCAGCAGCTCCGGACAGTGGGGCGGCATTCAGTACTTC.

The rearrangement joins TRBV29-1 to TRBJ2-3; 9 nucleotides line up with TRBD2. J gave up 7 bases and V 4 bases, and 12 bases lay outside the gene matches. Germline CDR1 is SQVTM and CDR2 is ANQGSEA. The CDR3 is made up of 15 amino acids. The CDR3 bases are TGCAGCGTTGTACTAGCGGGCGGTGGTAAGAATACGCAGTATTTT. Protein sequence: CSVVLAGGGKNTQYF.

The chain links TRBV2 to TRBJ2-1, with D perhaps matching TRBD1 (7 bases). CDR1 is SNHLY, CDR2 FYNNEI, per germline. The V end lost 6 bases, the J end lost 2 bases, and 14 bases lay between the germline ends. The CDR3 has 15 residues. The CDR3 region has the DNA TGTGCCAGCAGGGGCAGGGGGGCGCCCTACAATGAGCAGTTCTTC. Amino acids: CASRGRGAPYNEQFF.

The chain has TRBV4-1 and TRBJ2-4; 7 bases line up with TRBD1. V shed 3 bases and J 5 bases; nucleotides not matched to a gene: 4. The CDR3 totals 14 residues. Germline values: CDR1 MGHRA, CDR2 YSYEKL. Here the CDR3 DNA reads TGCGCCAGCAGCCACCTAACAGGGGAAAACATTCAGTACTTC. Its protein product is CASSHLTGENIQYF.

This chain joins TRBV27 and TRBJ2-7, with 7 bases matching TRBD2. The V segment lost 4 bases and the J segment 0 bases; nucleotides outside the gene matches: 3. Germline V gene data show CDR1 as MNHEY and CDR2 as SMNVEV (reference sequence). This CDR3 is 14 amino acids long. In nucleotides, the CDR3 is TGTGCCAGCAGTTACAGCGGGGCCTCCTACGAGCAGTACTTC. Encoded protein: CASSYSGASYEQYF.

The CDR3 bases are TGCAGCGGAGTTTCGGGACAGGCTACCTACGAGCAGTACTTC. Translated, it gives CSGVSGQATYEQYF. This chain uses TRBV29-1 with TRBJ2-7; 8 bases are shared with TRBD1. Germline lookup yields CDR1 SQVTM and CDR2 ANQGSEA. CDR3 length: 14 residues. V gave up 7 bases and J gave up 2 bases; unmatched junction bases: 10.

The chain joins TRBV18 to TRBJ2-2, with a tentative D call TRBD1 (6 bases). Trimming left V 6 bases short and J 0 bases short, with 14 bases between. There are 16 residues in the CDR3. Germline V CDR1 and CDR2: KGHSH, LQKENI. The CDR3 nucleotides read TGTGCCAGCTCGCTCGAACAGGGAGCGAACACCGGGGAGCTGTTTTTT. Translated: CASSLEQGANTGELFF. Variable domain in full (rest from reference TRBV18 and TRBJ2-2): NAGVMQNPRHLVRRRGQEARLRCSPMKGHSHVYWYRQLPEEGLKFMVYLQKENIIDESGMPKERFSAEFPKEGPSILRIQQVVRGDSAAYFCASSLEQGANTGELFFGEGSRLTVL.

This sequence joins TRBV30 and TRBJ2-7, with D uncertain. V gave up 4 bases and J gave up 0 bases, with 10 bases separating them. The CDR3 is 13 amino acids. Germline CDR1 GTSNPN, CDR2 SVGIG (reference sequence). CDR3 amino acids: CAWIEASSYEQYF. CDR3 sequence (DNA): TGTGCCTGGATCGAGGCTAGCTCCTACGAGCAGTACTTC.

J is TRBJ2-5 and V is TRBV7-6, with a weak D call TRBD1 (6 bases). The CDR3 has 15 residues. The germline V and J ends were trimmed by 2 bases and 5 bases, with 15 bases remaining between them. The germline V gene has CDR1 SGHVS and CDR2 FNYEAQ. The CDR3 sequence: CASSLMSWGRETQYF. CDR3 in DNA: TGTGCCAGCAGCTTAATGAGTTGGGGGCGGGAGACCCAGTACTTC.